The rows below give T cell receptor beta chains drawn from one sample of a study of post-analysis software for immune sequencing data. From the PCR reads, TCRdb called clonotypes with MiXCR, one entry per CDR3 protein. The profile covers hundreds of thousands of distinct CDR3 sequences, with roughly 58% appearing a single time and about 4.8% taken by the ten largest. The sample taken for sequencing was blood. Receptor source: a girl between 10 and 17 years old with multiple sclerosis. The CDR3 runs from the conserved cysteine through the conserved F or W. D genes are given only for firm matches. Not every row has a clone size; where given, it reads once, few, many or a size class.

TRBJ2-7 | NA | TRBV29-1 | NA | TGCAGCGTTGTGGGGGAGGTACACGAGCAGTACTTC | CSVVGEVHEQYF
TRBJ2-7 | TRBD1 | TRBV2 | NA | TGTGCCAGCAGAGAGGGACAGGGGGGGACCTACGAGCAGTACTTC | CASREGQGGTYEQYF
TRBJ2-1 | NA | TRBV27 | NA | TGTGCCAGCAGTTTTTACATACAGACCTACAATGAGCAGTTCTTC | CASSFYIQTYNEQFF
TRBJ2-3 | NA | TRBV9 | NA | TGTGCCAGCAGCGGACCTGCGGAGGGAGCTAACACAGATACGCAGTATTTT | CASSGPAEGANTDTQYF
TRBJ1-1 | NA | TRBV5-5 | few | TGTGCCAGCAGCATACTGACGCTGGGGGTGACTGAAGCTTTCTTT | CASSILTLGVTEAFF
TRBJ2-5 | NA | TRBV9 | few | TGTGCCAGCAGCCCAAGTCCGTCCAGGGGAGAGACCCAGTACTTC | CASSPSPSRGETQYF
TRBJ2-1 | TRBD2 | TRBV7-8 | NA | TGTGCCAGCAGCTTAGTGGTCTGGGGGGGAGTAAACTACAATGAGCAGTTCTTC | CASSLVVWGGVNYNEQFF
TRBJ2-7 | NA | TRBV20-1 | few | TGCAGTGCCACACCCGGGACCTACGAGCAGTACTTC | CSATPGTYEQYF
TRBJ1-2 | NA | TRBV14 | NA | TGTGCCAGCAGCACGGTCGCTAGCTATGGCTACACCTTC | CASSTVASYGYTF
TRBJ1-2 | TRBD1 | TRBV12-3/TRBV12-4 | NA | TGTGCCAGCAGTCGGGACAGGGGGTTTGGCTACACCTTC | CASSRDRGFGYTF
TRBJ1-1 | NA | TRBV3-1 | NA | TGTGCCAGCAGCCAAAGCCCCGGAGGGGGCACTGAAGCTTTCTTT | CASSQSPGGGTEAFF
TRBJ2-3 | TRBD2 | TRBV7-9 | NA | TGTGCCAGCAGCCAGGGACTAGCGGGTCCCCATCGGCGCACAGATACGCAGTATTTT | CASSQGLAGPHRRTDTQYF
TRBJ2-1 | NA | TRBV5-1 | few | TGCGCCAGCAGCGGGGGGCGCAGCTCCTACAATGAGCAGTTCTTC | CASSGGRSSYNEQFF
TRBJ1-6 | NA | TRBV11-2 | few | TGTGCCAGCAGCTTAGGAGGATTGGTCGGCGGAGCCTCCTATAATTCACCCCTCCACTTT | CASSLGGLVGGASYNSPLHF
TRBJ2-3 | TRBD2 | TRBV29-1 | once | TGCAGCGTTGAAGATTGGGGCAAGCTCGGGAGGGCCGAAGATACGCAGTATTTT | CSVEDWGKLGRAEDTQYF
TRBJ2-5 | NA | TRBV7-9 | NA | TGTGCCAGCAGCGGGGGGGACAGGCTCCAAGAGACCCAGTACTTC | CASSGGDRLQETQYF
TRBJ2-3 | TRBD1 | TRBV5-1 | NA | TGCGCCAGCAGCGCTCGGACAGGGCGAACAGATACGCAGTATTTT | CASSARTGRTDTQYF
TRBJ1-1 | TRBD1 | TRBV29-1 | NA | TGCAGCGGGCTCCCCCGGGACAGGGGAGGGAGAGAAGCTTTCTTT | CSGLPRDRGGREAFF
TRBJ2-2 | TRBD2 | TRBV6-5 | NA | TGTGCCAGCAGTTTTCGGACTAGCAACGGGGAGCTGTTTTTT | CASSFRTSNGELFF
TRBJ2-7 | NA | TRBV20-1 | NA | TGCAGTGCTAGACAGGGTTCCGTTTACGAGCAGTACTTC | CSARQGSVYEQYF
TRBJ2-7 | TRBD2 | TRBV20-1 | few | TGCAGTGCTAGAGATAACGGGACTAGCGGGGGTCATCACTCCTACGAGCAGTACTTC | CSARDNGTSGGHHSYEQYF
TRBJ2-4 | NA | TRBV20-1 | NA | TGCAGTGCTAGGAAGGACGGAGAGCAGTACTTC | CSARKDGEQYF
TRBJ2-7 | TRBD2 | TRBV20-1 | NA | TGCAGTACAGCAATCAGCGGGAGAGAGAAAGAGCAGTACTTC | CSTAISGREKEQYF
TRBJ2-7 | TRBD2 | TRBV27 | NA | TGTGCCAGCAGTTTCTCCCGAGCGGGAAAATCCTACGAGCAGTACTTC | CASSFSRAGKSYEQYF
TRBJ1-2 | TRBD1 | TRBV18 | NA | TGTGCCAGCTCACCACAACGTTTCACGGGACAGCAGTATGGCTACACCTTC | CASSPQRFTGQQYGYTF
TRBJ2-5 | NA | TRBV5-1 | NA | TGCGCCAGCAGCTTGGATAATGTACAAGAGACCCAGTACTTC | CASSLDNVQETQYF
TRBJ2-5 | TRBD2 | TRBV5-1 | NA | TGCGCCAGCAGCTTAGGAATTTGGAGTCTAGCGGGTTTAAACCAAGAGACCCAGTACTTC | CASSLGIWSLAGLNQETQYF
TRBJ2-5 | TRBD2 | TRBV6-5 | few | TGTGCCAGCAGTTACTCAGGCCCGGGACTAGCGCCTGGAATACAAGAGACCCAGTACTTC | CASSYSGPGLAPGIQETQYF
TRBJ1-4 | TRBD1 | TRBV28 | few | TGTGCCAGCAGTTCCCCGGGACAGGGAAATGAAAAACTGTTTTTT | CASSSPGQGNEKLFF
TRBJ2-3 | NA | TRBV5-1 | NA | TGCGCCAGCAGCCCCTCCCCCGGCGATACGCAGTATTTT | CASSPSPGDTQYF
TRBJ2-7 | NA | TRBV6-4 | NA | TGTGCCAGCAGTGGCCTAGACTCCCCCTACAATGAGCAGTACTTC | CASSGLDSPYNEQYF
TRBJ1-5 | NA | TRBV12-3/TRBV12-4 | NA | TGTGCCAGCAGCCAAGCGGGGGGTCAGCCCCAGCATTTT | CASSQAGGQPQHF
TRBJ2-5 | TRBD1 | TRBV6-1 | NA | TGTGCCAGCAGTCGGGGCGGGAACAGGGGGCGAAGAGAGACCCAGTACTTC | CASSRGGNRGRRETQYF
TRBJ2-1 | NA | TRBV29-1 | many | TGCAGCGTTGAAGATTTCCCGGCTAGCCGCAATGAGCAGTTCTTC | CSVEDFPASRNEQFF
TRBJ1-1 | TRBD1 | TRBV20-1 | NA | TGCAGTGCTTCGACAGGGCGGAACACTGAAGCTTTCTTT | CSASTGRNTEAFF
TRBJ2-5 | NA | TRBV2 | NA | TGTGCCAGCAGTCCCCCTCCGGAGACCCAGTACTTC | CASSPPPETQYF
TRBJ2-3 | NA | TRBV29-1 | NA | TGCAGCGTTAGGGGATTGGGCACAGATACGCAGTATTTT | CSVRGLGTDTQYF
TRBJ2-1 | NA | TRBV20-1 | NA | TGCGGTGCTAGAGATGTTTTAGCTGTCAACAATGAGCAGTTCTTC | CGARDVLAVNNEQFF
TRBJ2-7 | NA | TRBV12-3/TRBV12-4 | NA | TGTGCCAGCAGTTTAAGCCAGACCCGTACCTACGAGCAGTACTTC | CASSLSQTRTYEQYF
TRBJ2-1 | NA | TRBV14 | NA | TGTGCCAGCAGCCATGACTCGTACAATGAGCAGTTCTTC | CASSHDSYNEQFF
TRBJ2-3 | NA | TRBV15 | NA | TGTGCCACCAGCAGAGCGAGGGAGTTGGGCACAGATACGCAGTATTTT | CATSRARELGTDTQYF
TRBJ2-4 | TRBD1 | TRBV27 | NA | TGTGCCAGCACCTGGGACAGGGAGCCAGCCATTCAGTACTTC | CASTWDREPAIQYF
TRBJ1-2 | NA | TRBV9 | NA | TGTGCCAGCAGCGAGGAGGACGGGGGTGATGATGGCTACACCTTC | CASSEEDGGDDGYTF
TRBJ1-2 | NA | TRBV28 | NA | TGTGCCAGCAGTTGGGACCCTTCTTATGGCTACACCTTC | CASSWDPSYGYTF
TRBJ2-7 | TRBD1 | TRBV6-5 | few | TGTGCCAGCAGTTACGTAGGACAGGGCTATCACGAGCAGTACTTC | CASSYVGQGYHEQYF
TRBJ2-5 | NA | TRBV12-3/TRBV12-4 | NA | NA | CASSTSGGQGREQYF
TRBJ1-1 | TRBD1 | TRBV5-1 | once | TGCGCCAGCAGCTCTCGACAGGGGGCAGAGACTGAAGCTTTCTTT | CASSSRQGAETEAFF
TRBJ1-2 | NA | TRBV12-3/TRBV12-4 | few | TGTGCCAGCAGTTTTACAGGGCGAGATGGCTACACCTTC | CASSFTGRDGYTF
TRBJ1-1 | NA | TRBV12-3/TRBV12-4 | NA | TGTGCCAGCAGTATCGGGGGCCCGAACACTGAAGCTTTCTTT | CASSIGGPNTEAFF
TRBJ2-7 | NA | TRBV5-1 | NA | TGCGCCAGCAGCTTAGGAGGGCTCGACTTATCCTACGAGCAGTACTTC | CASSLGGLDLSYEQYF
TRBJ2-1 | TRBD2 | TRBV28 | NA | TGTGCCAGCACCTCGCTAGCGGGGGCCTACAATGAGCAGTTCTTC | CASTSLAGAYNEQFF
TRBJ2-5 | NA | TRBV7-3 | NA | TGTGCCAGCAGCTTAAGGCACGGACCTCAAGAGACCCAGTACTTC | CASSLRHGPQETQYF
TRBJ1-2 | NA | TRBV29-1 | NA | TGCAGCGTTGTTCCGCCGTACTATGGCCACACCTTC | CSVVPPYYGHTF